Below, one T cell receptor (beta chain) is given with its context. Per the original methods: The authors estimated nucleated cell counts from reference gene primer amplification. Assay used: immunoSEQ multiplex PCR; TCRdb lists only in-frame clones, some missing. V, J and clone size derive from that table, while D and trimming were established from the DNA sequence. The sample lists under 150,000 clones; over 80% were seen once. The data stem from a study of blood T cell repertoires in COVID-19. Assignments of participants to cohorts depended upon their own reported clinical history. A COVID-19 case was met by exposed participants within 2 weeks before study entry. Sequencing was performed on PBMCs or T cells enriched from blood (not recorded which). The sequence was collected from a woman aged 45-59 years who had been exposed to COVID-19.

The CDR3 sequence is CASSLELADYNEQFF. CDR3 DNA: TGTGCCAGCAGCTTGGAACTAGCGGACTACAATGAGCAGTTCTTC. The genes are TRBV5-4 and TRBJ2-1; 8 bases align to TRBD2. This CDR3 comprises 15 residues. Germline V gene sequence: CDR1 SGHNT, CDR2 YYREEE (reference sequence). With 0 bases clipped from V and 3 bases from J, the junction kept 2 bases outside the gene matches.